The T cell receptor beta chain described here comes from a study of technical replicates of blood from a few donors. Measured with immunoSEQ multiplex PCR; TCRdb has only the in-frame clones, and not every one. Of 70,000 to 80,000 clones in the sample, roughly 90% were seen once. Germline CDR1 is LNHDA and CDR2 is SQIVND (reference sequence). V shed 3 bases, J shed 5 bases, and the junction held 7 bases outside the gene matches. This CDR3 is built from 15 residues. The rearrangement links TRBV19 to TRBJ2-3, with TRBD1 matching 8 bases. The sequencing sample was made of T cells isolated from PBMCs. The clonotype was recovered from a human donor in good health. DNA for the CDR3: TGTGCCAGTAGTATCTACTCAGGGGGCTTAGATACGCAGTATTTT. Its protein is CASSIYSGGLDTQYF.